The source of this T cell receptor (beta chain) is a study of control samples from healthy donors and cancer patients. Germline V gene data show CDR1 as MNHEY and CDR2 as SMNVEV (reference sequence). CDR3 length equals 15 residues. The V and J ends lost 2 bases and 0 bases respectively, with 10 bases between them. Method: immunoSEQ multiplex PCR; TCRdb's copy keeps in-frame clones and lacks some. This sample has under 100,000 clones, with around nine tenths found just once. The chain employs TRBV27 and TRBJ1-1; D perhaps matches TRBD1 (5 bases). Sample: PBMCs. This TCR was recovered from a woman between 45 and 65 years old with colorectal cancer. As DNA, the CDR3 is TGTGCCAGCAGTTTAAACTGGGGGTTGAACACTGAAGCTTTCTTT. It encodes CASSLNWGLNTEAFF.